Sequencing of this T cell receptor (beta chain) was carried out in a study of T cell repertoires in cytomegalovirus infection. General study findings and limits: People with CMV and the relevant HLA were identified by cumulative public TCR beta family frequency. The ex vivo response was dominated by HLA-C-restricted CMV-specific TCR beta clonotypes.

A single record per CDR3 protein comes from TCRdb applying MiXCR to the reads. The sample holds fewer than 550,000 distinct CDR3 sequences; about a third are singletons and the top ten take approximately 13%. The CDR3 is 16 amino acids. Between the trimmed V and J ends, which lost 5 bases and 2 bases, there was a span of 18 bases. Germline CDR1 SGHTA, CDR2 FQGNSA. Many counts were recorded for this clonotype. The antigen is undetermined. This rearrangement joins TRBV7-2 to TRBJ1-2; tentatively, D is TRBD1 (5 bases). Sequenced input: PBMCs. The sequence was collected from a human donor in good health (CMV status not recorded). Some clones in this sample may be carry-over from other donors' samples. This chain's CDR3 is CASSPRGTRKNYGYTF. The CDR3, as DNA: TGTGCCAGCAGCCCTCGTGGGACCAGGAAGAACTATGGCTACACCTTC. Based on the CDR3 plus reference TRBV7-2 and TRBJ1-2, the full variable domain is GAGVSQSPSNKVTEKGKDVELRCDPISGHTALYWYRQSLGQGLEFLIYFQGNSAPDKSGLPSDRFSAERTGGSVSTLTIQRTQQEDSAVYLCASSPRGTRKNYGYTFGSGTRLTVV.